The 31 T cell receptor beta chains given below trace back to one sample, sequenced in a study of shared T cell receptors in the human thymus. The table came from immunoSEQ multiplex PCR; TCRdb's copy has only in-frame clones and leaves some out. The sample consists of some 640,000 clones, around 87% of them appearing once. These same data were also listed under a study on human thymus T cells.

The source material was thymocytes. The receptor source for this set is a boy under two years old with a congenital heart defect.

The V and J genes are TRBV28 and TRBJ2-7, with 7 bases that match TRBD2. CDR3 size: 15 residues. Germline CDR1 and CDR2: MDHEN and SYDVKM. The trim removed 6 bases at V and 6 bases at J, leaving 14 bases unmatched. The CDR3 loop reads CASSPMGGRVGEQYF. CDR3 DNA: TGTGCCAGCAGCCCCATGGGCGGGAGAGTTGGCGAGCAGTACTTC.

V usage is TRBV11-2 and J usage is TRBJ2-2; D perhaps matches TRBD2 (7 bases). CDR3 size: 15 residues. The germline V and J ends were trimmed by 4 bases and 7 bases, with 16 bases remaining between them. Germline V gives CDR1 SGHAT, CDR2 FQNNGV. The chain's CDR3 is CASSSRGAGVGELFF. CDR3 nucleotide sequence: TGTGCCAGCAGCTCTCGGGGGGCAGGGGTCGGGGAGCTGTTTTTT.

This clone was detected once. The CDR3 protein is CASSPGTGNYEQYF. Here the CDR3 DNA reads TGTGCCAGCAGTCCGGGGACAGGGAACTACGAGCAGTACTTC. V usage is TRBV27 and J usage is TRBJ2-7, with 9 bases that match TRBD1. The germline V gene encodes CDR1 MNHEY and CDR2 SMNVEV (reference sequence). This CDR3 spans 14 amino acids. With V trimmed by 5 bases and J by 3 bases, 5 bases remained unmatched.

The chain carries TRBV5-1 and TRBJ2-7; 7 bases align to TRBD2. There are 15 residues in the CDR3. Germline CDR1 is SGHRS and CDR2 is YFSETQ. The V segment lost 0 bases and the J segment 2 bases; nucleotides outside the gene matches: 5. CDR3 nucleotides: TGCGCCAGCAGCTTGGCGTTTGCGGGAGCCTACGAGCAGTACTTC. Translating gives CASSLAFAGAYEQYF.

The chain uses TRBV29-1 and TRBJ1-1, with 7 bases identical to TRBD1. This CDR3 spans 14 amino acids. J was trimmed by 5 bases and V by 2 bases; bases with no gene match: 8. Germline V lookup: CDR1 SQVTM, CDR2 ANQGSEA. The CDR3 coding sequence is TGCAGCGTTGAAAGGAGACAGGGCGTTACTGAAGCTTTCTTT. It specifies CSVERRQGVTEAFF.

This clone was seen a single time. The V and J genes are TRBV9 and TRBJ2-2; 11 bases line up with TRBD1. The CDR3 totals 17 residues. With V trimmed by 5 bases and J by 5 bases, 11 bases remained unmatched. Per germline, CDR1 SGDLS and CDR2 YYNGEE. The CDR3 here is CASRGEGTGGYTGELFF. The DNA for the CDR3 is TGTGCCAGCAGGGGGGAAGGGACAGGGGGTTATACCGGGGAGCTGTTTTTT.

The chain employs TRBV5-1 and TRBJ1-5; 8 nucleotides line up with TRBD1. The germline CDR1 and CDR2 sequences are SGHRS and YFSETQ. The trim removed 1 base at V and 6 bases at J, leaving 12 bases unmatched. The CDR3 has 17 amino acids. The DNA of the CDR3 is TGCGCCAGCAGCTTGAAGACAGGGGACCAGAGGGCTCAGCCCCAGCATTTT. Protein sequence: CASSLKTGDQRAQPQHF.

This chain links TRBV9 with TRBJ2-5, with 8 nucleotides matching TRBD2. The J call may be faulty, since TRBJ2-7 better matches the DNA end. This CDR3 is built from 14 residues. The germline CDR1 and CDR2 sequences are SGDLS and YYNGEE. CDR3 DNA sequence: TGTGCCAGCAGCGGGAGCGGGGGATCCTACGAGCAGTACTTC. It translates to CASSGSGGSYEQYF.

V is TRBV19 and J is TRBJ1-1; 8 bases are a match to TRBD1. The CDR3 runs 13 residues. J lost 1 base, V lost 8 bases, and 3 bases had no gene match. Germline assignment: CDR1 LNHDA and CDR2 SQIVND (reference sequence). CDR3 amino acids: CASGQGTNTEAFF. The CDR3 DNA reads as TGTGCCAGTGGACAGGGAACGAACACTGAAGCTTTCTTT.

The V gene is TRBV6-1, the J gene TRBJ1-2; maybe TRBD1 (5 bases). CDR1 is MNHNS and CDR2 is SASEGT in the germline V gene. This CDR3 is built from 11 residues. Trimming stripped 7 bases from V and 8 bases from J, with 11 bases between. The CDR3 region is CASKTDQGYTF. The CDR3 DNA is TGTGCCAGCAAGACAGATCAAGGCTACACCTTC.

The chain has TRBV5-4 and TRBJ2-3; TRBD2 matches 8 bases. The V and J ends lost 4 bases and 5 bases, in that order; junction bases with no gene match: 12. This CDR3 contains 16 residues. CDR1 is SGHNT, CDR2 YYREEE, per germline (reference sequence). The CDR3 spells CASSLKPGLEEDTQYF. The CDR3 DNA reads TGTGCCAGCAGCCTCAAACCGGGACTAGAGGAAGATACGCAGTATTTT.

V usage is TRBV5-1 and J usage is TRBJ1-2; 9 bases are a match to TRBD1. The CDR3 is made up of 12 amino acids. V trimming: 4 bases; J trimming: 6 bases; junction bases outside the gene matches: 1. In germline, CDR1 is SGHRS, CDR2 YFSETQ. CDR3 nucleotides: TGCGCCAGCAGCAGGACAGGGGATGGCTACACCTTC. Translating it yields CASSRTGDGYTF.

The chain employs TRBV2 and TRBJ1-4; D not resolved. Deletions cut 7 bases from V and 0 bases from J, with 12 bases between. The CDR3 has 15 amino acids. CDR1 SNHLY and CDR2 FYNNEI come from the germline V gene. This CDR3 is CASTSRRTTNEKLFF. The CDR3, as DNA: TGTGCCAGCACCTCCAGGCGAACAACTAATGAAAAACTGTTTTTT.

The chain uses TRBV7-9 and TRBJ1-1; D gene uncertain. Trimming pared 4 bases from V and 1 base from J, leaving 4 bases between. This CDR3 comprises 12 residues. Germline V gene data show CDR1 as SEHNR and CDR2 as FQNEAQ (reference sequence). The CDR3: CASSYQNTEAFF. For the CDR3, the DNA is TGTGCCAGCAGCTATCAGAACACTGAAGCTTTCTTT.

The chain couples TRBV5-4 to TRBJ2-1; TRBD2 aligns across 12 bases. Trimming cost V 0 bases and J 6 bases; bases outside gene matches: 1. CDR1 is SGHNT and CDR2 is YYREEE in the germline V gene (reference sequence). There are 15 residues in the CDR3. This chain's CDR3 is CASSLGLAGVNEQFF. As DNA, the CDR3 is TGTGCCAGCAGCTTGGGACTAGCGGGGGTCAATGAGCAGTTCTTC. Drawing the rest from reference TRBV5-4 and TRBJ2-1, the complete variable domain is ETGVTQSPTHLIKTRGQQVTLRCSSQSGHNTVSWYQQALGQGPQFIFQYYREEENGRGNFPPRFSGLQFPNYSSELNVNALELDDSALYLCASSLGLAGVNEQFFGPGTRLTVL.

This clone came up a few times. V is TRBV11-2 and J is TRBJ2-7; 7 nucleotides match TRBD2. CDR3 length equals 14 residues. V lost 1 base and J lost 3; bases outside the gene matches: 3. Germline-derived CDR1 and CDR2 are SGHAT and FQNNGV. In DNA form, the CDR3 reads TGTGCCAGCAGCTTAGGGCGGGACTACTACGAGCAGTACTTC. Translation gives CASSLGRDYYEQYF.

This chain links TRBV29-1 with TRBJ2-5, with a tentative D call TRBD1 (6 bases). The V gene lost 0 bases and the J gene lost 4 bases, with 12 bases spanning the gap. From germline, CDR1 is SQVTM and CDR2 ANQGSEA. The CDR3 extends over 14 amino acids. CDR3 in amino acids: CSVEDGRGRETQYF. In nucleotides, the CDR3 is TGCAGCGTTGAAGATGGCAGGGGTCGAGAGACCCAGTACTTC.

J is TRBJ2-7 and V is TRBV5-1; 8 bases agree with TRBD1. Germline V lookup: CDR1 SGHRS, CDR2 YFSETQ. The length of the CDR3 is 13 residues. V was pared by 3 bases and J by 2 bases, with 1 base of the junction left unmatched. The CDR3 region is CASSWDRTYEQYF. Written as DNA, the CDR3 is TGCGCCAGCAGCTGGGACAGGACCTACGAGCAGTACTTC.

The chain is built from TRBV6-1 and TRBJ1-4, with D uncertain. The CDR3 covers 15 residues. Germline assignment: CDR1 MNHNS and CDR2 SASEGT. Trimming left V 2 bases short and J 10 bases short, with 17 bases between. The CDR3 DNA reads as TGTGCCAGCAGTGAAAATCGCGACACCCGGGGAAAACTGTTTTTT. Its translation: CASSENRDTRGKLFF.

Remarks on this clone: The same CDR3 is also encoded by other DNA sequences in this sample. V gene TRBV4-3 combines with J gene TRBJ1-5, with D tentatively TRBD1 (5 bases). Germline CDR1 is LGHNA and CDR2 is YSLEER. The length of the CDR3 is 14 residues. V dropped 3 bases and J dropped 1 base, with 7 bases sitting between them. As DNA, the CDR3 is TGCGCCAGCAGCCAGGGGCGGAGCAATCAGCCCCAGCATTTT. It encodes CASSQGRSNQPQHF.

This clone was observed a single time. The chain has TRBV14 and TRBJ2-7; 9 bases are shared with TRBD1. V shed 1 base, J shed 4 bases, and the junction held 8 bases outside the gene matches. Looked up from germline, CDR1 is SGHDN and CDR2 is FVKESK. This CDR3 region has 16 residues. The CDR3 DNA reads TGTGCCAGCAGCCAAGGACGGAGGACAGGGGCATACGAGCAGTACTTC. Translation gives CASSQGRRTGAYEQYF.

This rearrangement joins TRBV11-2 to TRBJ2-4; D remains unclear. The CDR3 length is 15 residues. In germline, CDR1 is SGHAT, CDR2 FQNNGV. V was shortened by 1 base and J by 7 bases, with 14 bases between the two germline ends. CDR3 loop: CASSLAGSRRNIQYF. The DNA for the CDR3 is TGTGCCAGCAGCTTAGCCGGTTCGCGCCGGAACATTCAGTACTTC. Based on the CDR3 plus reference TRBV11-2 and TRBJ2-4, the full variable domain is EAGVAQSPRYKIIEKRQSVAFWCNPISGHATLYWYQQILGQGPKLLIQFQNNGVVDDSQLPKDRFSAERLKGVDSTLKIQPAKLEDSAVYLCASSLAGSRRNIQYFGAGTRLSVL.

Note on this clone: The identical CDR3 is also encoded by other nucleotide sequences in the sample. This sequence joins TRBV5-4 and TRBJ1-6; D is undetermined. The V gene lost 1 base and the J gene lost 9 bases, with 17 bases spanning the gap. This CDR3 region has 16 residues. CDR1 is SGHNT, CDR2 YYREEE, per germline (reference sequence). CDR3 protein: CASSLLSGFLSSPLHF. CDR3 nucleotides: TGTGCCAGCAGCTTGTTGTCAGGTTTTCTATCTTCACCCCTCCACTTT.

This clone was seen more than once but under ten times. V gene TRBV12-5 combines with J gene TRBJ1-2; D is unclear. This CDR3 contains 13 residues. Per germline, CDR1 LGHNT and CDR2 FRNRAP. With 6 bases removed from V and 1 base from J, the gap between germline ends came to 9 bases. The CDR3 spells CASGVGINYGYTF. In nucleotides, the CDR3 is TGTGCTAGTGGGGTCGGTATTAACTATGGCTACACCTTC.

CDR3 DNA sequence: TGTGCCAGCAGAACCCGGGGTCGGTACAATGAGCAGTTCTTC. Its protein is CASRTRGRYNEQFF. This sequence joins TRBV5-6 and TRBJ2-1, with a tentative D call TRBD2 (5 bases). CDR1 is SGHDT and CDR2 is YYEEEE in the germline V gene. The V and J ends lost 5 bases and 4 bases respectively, with 13 bases between them. The CDR3 covers 14 residues.

The V gene is TRBV9, the J gene TRBJ2-5; 7 bases match TRBD2. This CDR3 has 17 residues. The junction had 9 bases not matched to a gene; V was cut back by 0 bases and J by 1 base. CDR1 is SGDLS, CDR2 YYNGEE, per germline. In nucleotides, the CDR3 is TGTGCCAGCAGCGTAGCCCTTGGCGGGGGTGGCCAAGAGACCCAGTACTTC. Its protein product is CASSVALGGGGQETQYF.

This clone was observed a handful of times. The J gene is TRBJ1-4, the V gene TRBV11-2; D unclear. Per germline, CDR1 SGHAT and CDR2 FQNNGV. The CDR3 loop spans 17 amino acids. The V gene lost 2 bases and the J gene lost 4 bases, with 17 bases spanning the gap. CDR3 loop: CASSLSVSTPDNEKLFF. CDR3 nucleotides: TGTGCCAGCAGCTTATCGGTCTCTACTCCCGATAATGAAAAACTGTTTTTT.

The chain joins TRBV19 to TRBJ2-1, with 7 bases fitting TRBD2. The V segment lost 1 base and the J segment 5 bases; nucleotides outside the gene matches: 8. CDR3 size: 16 residues. Germline-derived CDR1 and CDR2 are LNHDA and SQIVND (reference sequence). The CDR3: CASSIAPQTSDNEQFF. The CDR3 DNA is TGTGCCAGTAGTATAGCTCCCCAAACTAGCGACAATGAGCAGTTCTTC.

The chain joins TRBV4-1 to TRBJ2-1, with a tentative D call TRBD1 (6 bases). CDR3 length equals 17 residues. The germline V gene has CDR1 MGHRA and CDR2 YSYEKL. V dropped 3 bases and J dropped 5 bases, with 20 bases sitting between them. The CDR3 is CASSHHRVGDGNNEQFF. The CDR3, as DNA: TGCGCCAGCAGCCACCACAGGGTGGGGGACGGGAACAATGAGCAGTTCTTC.

The chain uses TRBV6-5 and TRBJ2-4; 12 nucleotides agree with TRBD2. Germline CDR1 reads MNHEY; CDR2 reads SVGAGI. The trim removed 9 bases at V and 6 bases at J, leaving 9 bases unmatched. The CDR3 extends over 15 amino acids. The CDR3 nucleotides are TGTGCCAGATCTAGCGGGAGGGCGTTATTAAACATTCAGTACTTC. This encodes CARSSGRALLNIQYF.

V is TRBV4-3 and J is TRBJ2-7, with 10 bases identical to TRBD2. Unmatched junction bases numbered 8, after V lost 0 bases and J lost 3 bases. CDR3 length equals 17 residues. From germline, CDR1 is LGHNA and CDR2 YSLEER. DNA of the CDR3: TGCGCCAGCAGCCAAGATATGGGAGCGGGGGGGGGCTACGAGCAGTACTTC. Translating it yields CASSQDMGAGGGYEQYF.